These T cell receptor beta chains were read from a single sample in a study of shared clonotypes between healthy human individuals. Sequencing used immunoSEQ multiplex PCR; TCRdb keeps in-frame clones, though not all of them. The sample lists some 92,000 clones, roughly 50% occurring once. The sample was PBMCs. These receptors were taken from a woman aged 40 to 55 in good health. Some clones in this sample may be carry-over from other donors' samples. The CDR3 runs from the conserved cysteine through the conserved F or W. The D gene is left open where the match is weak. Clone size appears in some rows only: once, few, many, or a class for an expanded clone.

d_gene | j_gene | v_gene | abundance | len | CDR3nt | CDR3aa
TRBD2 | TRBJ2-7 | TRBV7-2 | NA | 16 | TGTGCCAGCAGCTTTCGGACTAGCGGGAGCTCCTACGAGCAGTACTTC | CASSFRTSGSSYEQYF
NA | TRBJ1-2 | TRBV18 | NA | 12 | TGTGCCAGCTCTGTGGACAACTATGGCTACACCTTC | CASSVDNYGYTF
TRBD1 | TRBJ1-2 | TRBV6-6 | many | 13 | TGTGCCAGCAGTTGGGAAGGGGGCTTTGACTACACCTTC | CASSWEGGFDYTF
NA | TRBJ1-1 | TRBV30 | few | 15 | TGTGCCTTCACAGGCCGCACTCGGATGAACACTGAAGCTTTCTTT | CAFTGRTRMNTEAFF
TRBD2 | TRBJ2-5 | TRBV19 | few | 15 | TGTGCCAGTAGTGCCACGCGGGGGGACCAAGAGACCCAGTACTTC | CASSATRGDQETQYF
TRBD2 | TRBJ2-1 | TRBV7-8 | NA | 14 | TGTGCCAGCAGCTTAGGGACTAGCGGCAATGAGCAGTTCTTC | CASSLGTSGNEQFF
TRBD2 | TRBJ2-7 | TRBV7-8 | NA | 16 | TGTGCCAGCAGCCTCACCGGGACTAGCGGGACCTACGAGCAGTACTTC | CASSLTGTSGTYEQYF
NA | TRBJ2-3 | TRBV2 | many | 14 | TGTGCCAGCAGAGGCGTTTTCGAGTCAGATACGCAGTATTTT | CASRGVFESDTQYF
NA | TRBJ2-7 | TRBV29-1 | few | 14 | TGCAGCGTTCTCAAGGATCAGGGGAGCTACGAGCAGTACTTC | CSVLKDQGSYEQYF
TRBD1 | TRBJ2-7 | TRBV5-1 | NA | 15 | TGCGCCAGCAGCTTGGTGGCAGGGGGCAGTTACGAGCAGTACTTC | CASSLVAGGSYEQYF
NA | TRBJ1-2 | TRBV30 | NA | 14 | TGTGCCTGGAGAGGGGCCTGGAGGGTCTATGGCTACACCTTC | CAWRGAWRVYGYTF
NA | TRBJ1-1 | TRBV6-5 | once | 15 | TGTGCCAGCACTTATCTCAGGGACGGCGGCACTGAAGCTTTCTTT | CASTYLRDGGTEAFF
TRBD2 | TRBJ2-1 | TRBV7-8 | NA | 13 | TGTGCCAGCAGCCCCCCGCTGATCACACGGGGGGTCTTC | CASSPPLITRGVF
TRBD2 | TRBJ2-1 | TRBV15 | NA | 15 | TGTGCCACCAGCAGAGTACTAGCGGGAGGCAATGAGCAGTTCTTC | CATSRVLAGGNEQFF
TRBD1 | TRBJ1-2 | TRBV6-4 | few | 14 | TGTGCCAGCAGCACCACAGGGGTTAACTATGGCTACACCTTC | CASSTTGVNYGYTF
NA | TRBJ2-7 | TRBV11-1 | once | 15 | TGTGCCAGCAGCCCCCGCGACATGGGTGCCTACGAGCAGTACTTC | CASSPRDMGAYEQYF
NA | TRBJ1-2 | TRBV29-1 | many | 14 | TGCAGCGTTGAAGAGTCCCTAACTAACTATGGCTACACCTTC | CSVEESLTNYGYTF
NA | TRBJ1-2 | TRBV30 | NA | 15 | TGTGCCTGGAGGGGGGACGGGAGAACTAACTATGGCTACACCTTC | CAWRGDGRTNYGYTF
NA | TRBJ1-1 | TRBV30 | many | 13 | TGTGCCTGGGGAGAACAGGGCATTACTGGGGCTTTCTTT | CAWGEQGITGAFF
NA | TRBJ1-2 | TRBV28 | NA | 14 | TGTGCCAGCAGTTTTCCCGGGGGCGACTATGGCTACACCTTC | CASSFPGGDYGYTF
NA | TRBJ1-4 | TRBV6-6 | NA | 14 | TGTGCCAGCAGTCTCAGGGGAACTAATGAAAAACTGTTTTTT | CASSLRGTNEKLFF
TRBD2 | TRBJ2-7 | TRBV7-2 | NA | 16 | TGTGCCAGCAGCTTGTGGCCCCGGAGCGGGGGCTCCGAGCAGTACTTC | CASSLWPRSGGSEQYF
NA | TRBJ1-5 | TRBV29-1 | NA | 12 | TGCGGCGTTCTCAGGGTTACTAGGCCCCAGCATTTT | CGVLRVTRPQHF
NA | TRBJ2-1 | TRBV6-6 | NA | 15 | TGTGCCAGCAGCCCGACTAGAGGGGGGCACAATGAGCAGTTCTTC | CASSPTRGGHNEQFF
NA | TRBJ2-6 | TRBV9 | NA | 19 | TGTGCCAGCAGCGTTCCCCCGGGACGGGGATTCTCTGGGGCCAACGTCCTGACTTTC | CASSVPPGRGFSGANVLTF
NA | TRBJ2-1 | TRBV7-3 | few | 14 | TGTGCCAGCAGCTCCTCCGGGCCTGCCAATGAGCAGTTCTTC | CASSSSGPANEQFF
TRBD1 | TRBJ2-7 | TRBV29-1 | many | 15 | TGCAGCGTCGTCTCCGGACAGGGGGCCATATACGAGCAGTACTTC | CSVVSGQGAIYEQYF
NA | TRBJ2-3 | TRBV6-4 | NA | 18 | TGTGCCAGCAGTGAAGCAGGGCGGGTTCCGTCTTACACAGATACGCAGTATTTT | CASSEAGRVPSYTDTQYF
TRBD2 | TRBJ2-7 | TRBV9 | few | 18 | TGTGCCAGCAGCGCCTACCCAACTAGCGGGGGATACTCCTACGAGCAGTACTTC | CASSAYPTSGGYSYEQYF
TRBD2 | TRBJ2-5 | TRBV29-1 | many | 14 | TGCAGCGTTGAACTCGGGAGGGGTCAAGAGACCCAGTACTTC | CSVELGRGQETQYF
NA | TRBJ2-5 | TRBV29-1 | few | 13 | TGCAGCGTTGGTTACGAGCCCCAAGAGACCCAGTACTTC | CSVGYEPQETQYF
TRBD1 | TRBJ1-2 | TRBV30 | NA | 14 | TGTGCCTGGAGGGACAGGGGCCTTAACTATGGCTACACCTTC | CAWRDRGLNYGYTF
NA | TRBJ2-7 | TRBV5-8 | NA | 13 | TGTGCCAGCAGCCCGACCCGTTGGACCGAGCAGTACTTC | CASSPTRWTEQYF
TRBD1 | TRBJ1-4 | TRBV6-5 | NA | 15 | TGTGCCAGCAGTTATGGACAGGGAGCCCTTGAAAAACTGTTTTTT | CASSYGQGALEKLFF
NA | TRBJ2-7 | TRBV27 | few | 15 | TGTGCCAGCAGTTTAGGCCAGGGGATATCGTACGAGCAGTACTTC | CASSLGQGISYEQYF
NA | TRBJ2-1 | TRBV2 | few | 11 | TGTGCCAGCCTAGGAGGCAATGAGCAGTTCTTC | CASLGGNEQFF
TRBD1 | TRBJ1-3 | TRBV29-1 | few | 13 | TGCAGCACGCGGGACAGGGGGCGAAACACCATATATTTT | CSTRDRGRNTIYF
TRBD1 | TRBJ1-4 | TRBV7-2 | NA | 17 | TGTGCCAGCAGCCCGGACAGGGGACCTGCAACTAATGAAAAACTGTTTTTT | CASSPDRGPATNEKLFF
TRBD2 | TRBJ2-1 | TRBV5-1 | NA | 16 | TGCGCCAGCAGCTCGACGTCCTCCAGCGGGATGTTCGAGCAGTTCTTC | CASSSTSSSGMFEQFF
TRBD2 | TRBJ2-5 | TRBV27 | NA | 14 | TGTGCCAGCAGTCAACGGACTAGGGGCCAGACCCAGTACTTC | CASSQRTRGQTQYF
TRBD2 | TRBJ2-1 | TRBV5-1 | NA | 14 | TGCGCCAGCAGCTTGTCTAGCGGCTACAATGAGCAGTTCTTC | CASSLSSGYNEQFF
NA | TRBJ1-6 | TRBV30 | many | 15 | TGTGCCTGGAGTGTTAGAACATGGGGGAATTCACCCCTCCACTTT | CAWSVRTWGNSPLHF
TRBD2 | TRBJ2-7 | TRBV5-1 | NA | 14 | TGCGCCAGCAGCTCGACTAGCGGGATAATCGAGCAGTACTTC | CASSSTSGIIEQYF
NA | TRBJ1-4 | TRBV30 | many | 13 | TGTGCCTGGAGTGTTGGACCGGCCGAAAAACTGTTTTTT | CAWSVGPAEKLFF
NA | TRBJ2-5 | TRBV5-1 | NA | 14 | TGCGCCAGCAGCTTCCAGGGAGTACAAGAGACCCAGTACTTC | CASSFQGVQETQYF
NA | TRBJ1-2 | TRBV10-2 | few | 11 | TGCGCCAGCTTCGACGGTGGCGGCTACACCTTC | CASFDGGGYTF
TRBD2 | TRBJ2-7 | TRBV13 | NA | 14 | TGTGCCAGCAGCATAAGGACTAGCGGGAGTGAGCAGTACTTC | CASSIRTSGSEQYF
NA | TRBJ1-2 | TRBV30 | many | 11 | TGTGCCTGGGGACCCTCCCGGGGCTACACCTTC | CAWGPSRGYTF
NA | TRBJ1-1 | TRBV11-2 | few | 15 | TGTGCCAGCAGCTTAGTATATAGGGTGAACACTGAAGCTTTCTTT | CASSLVYRVNTEAFF
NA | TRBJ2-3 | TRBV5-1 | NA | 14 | TGCGCCAGCAGGTTGGGATTAAGCACAGATACGCAGTATTTT | CASRLGLSTDTQYF
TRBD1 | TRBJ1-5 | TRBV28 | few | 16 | TGTGCCAGCAGCATAGGACAGGGGAGAGGCAATCAGCCCCAGCATTTT | CASSIGQGRGNQPQHF
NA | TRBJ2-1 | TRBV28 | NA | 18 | TGTGCCAGCAGTTTATCGTTTGTCGGGGGAGTTGGCTACAATGAGCAGTTCTTC | CASSLSFVGGVGYNEQFF